The 19 T cell receptor beta chains below were found in one sample sequenced in a study of blood T cell repertoires in COVID-19. Only in-frame clones appear in the TCRdb table, and some are missing; sequencing was by immunoSEQ multiplex PCR. The sample has 390,000 or so clones; about 83% are singletons. The source material was PBMCs or T cells enriched from blood (not recorded which). The receptor set was obtained from a woman aged 45-60 years who had recovered from COVID-19.

The rearrangement uses TRBV5-1 and TRBJ1-4; a possible D gene is TRBD1 (5 bases). Trimming removed 3 bases from V and 7 bases from J, with 16 bases in between. The CDR3 runs 15 residues. Germline lookup yields CDR1 SGHRS and CDR2 YFSETQ. The CDR3 DNA reads TGCGCCAGCAGCTCAACAGGTGAATTGTCTGAAAAACTGTTTTTT. This sequence encodes CASSSTGELSEKLFF.

The CDR3: CATSRGDRDYYTDTQYF. CDR3 nucleotides: TGTGCCACCAGCAGAGGCGACCGGGACTATTACACAGATACGCAGTATTTT. The chain couples TRBV15 to TRBJ2-3; 7 nucleotides line up with TRBD2. The CDR3 has 17 residues. Germline V gene lookup returns CDR1 LNHNV and CDR2 YYDKDF (reference sequence). With 1 base clipped from V and 2 bases from J, the junction kept 9 bases outside the gene matches.

V usage is TRBV30 and J usage is TRBJ1-2; possibly TRBD1 for D (5 bases). The CDR3 length is 15 residues. Germline CDR1 and CDR2: GTSNPN and SVGIG (reference sequence). Trimming removed 4 bases from V and 4 bases from J, with 19 bases in between. The CDR3 spells CAWTVQDGRGYGYTF. The CDR3 DNA follows: TGTGCCTGGACCGTCCAGGACGGAAGGGGCTATGGCTACACCTTC.

The rearrangement uses TRBV18 and TRBJ1-3; TRBD1 aligns across 12 bases. Trimming cost V 1 base and J 0 bases; bases outside gene matches: 13. CDR1 and CDR2 (germline): KGHSH, LQKENI. This CDR3 spans 21 amino acids. The CDR3 sequence: CASSPRRPGQGAPYSGNTIYF. The CDR3 bases are TGTGCCAGCTCACCACGCAGACCGGGACAGGGGGCCCCTTACTCTGGAAACACCATATATTTT.

The CDR3 loop is CASSFGLAGRETQYF. The CDR3 DNA follows: TGTGCCAGCAGCTTTGGACTAGCGGGGAGGGAGACCCAGTACTTC. The chain combines TRBV3-1 (or the pseudogene TRBV3-2) with TRBJ2-5; 12 nucleotides line up with TRBD2. The CDR3 length is 15 residues. The trim removed 5 bases at V and 5 bases at J, leaving 6 bases unmatched. Germline V gives CDR1 LGHDT, CDR2 YNNKEL (reference sequence).

The J gene is TRBJ2-2, the V gene TRBV27; D may be TRBD1 (5 bases). V was cut by 11 bases and J by 5 bases, with 18 bases left in between. The V gene's germline CDR1 is MNHEY and CDR2 SMNVEV (reference sequence). The CDR3 has 14 amino acids. In DNA, the CDR3 is TGTGCCTCATCGGACACCCCGTGGACCGGGGAGCTGTTTTTT. Translated, it gives CASSDTPWTGELFF.

This chain joins TRBV27 and TRBJ1-2; the D is unclear. Germline CDR1 MNHEY, CDR2 SMNVEV (reference sequence). The ends were cut back, 3 bases at V and 6 bases at J, with 11 bases in the middle. There are 13 residues in the CDR3. Written as DNA, the CDR3 is TGTGCCAGCAGTTTGAGGGCATTTGATGGCTACACCTTC. It specifies CASSLRAFDGYTF.

V usage is TRBV11-2 and J usage is TRBJ1-6; D unclear. V lost 4 bases and J lost 10, with 20 bases in between. Germline V gives CDR1 SGHAT, CDR2 FQNNGV. This CDR3 is 16 amino acids long. The CDR3 loop reads CASSSSGRTWGSPLHF. CDR3 bases: TGTGCCAGCAGCTCAAGTGGACGGACTTGGGGATCACCCCTCCACTTT.

This clone was seen more than once but under ten times. This chain links TRBV7-8 with TRBJ2-7; perhaps TRBD2 as D (5 bases). V was pared by 1 base and J by 1 base, with 11 bases between. The CDR3 consists of 15 residues. Germline V gene sequence: CDR1 SGHVS, CDR2 FQNEAQ. The CDR3 DNA follows: TGTGCCAGCAGCTTAGGAGGGATAGGGTCCTACGAGCAGTACTTC. It yields the protein CASSLGGIGSYEQYF.

The genes are TRBV5-1 and TRBJ1-2; 9 positions match TRBD1. Germline CDR1 is SGHRS and CDR2 is YFSETQ. This CDR3 is 16 amino acids long. V trimming: 4 bases; J trimming: 0 bases; junction bases outside the gene matches: 7. CDR3 nucleotides: TGCGCCAGCAGCCACGGGACAGGGAGAGCTAACTATGGCTACACCTTC. Residues: CASSHGTGRANYGYTF.

The chain uses TRBV19 and TRBJ1-5; the D gene is possibly TRBD1 (5 bases). From germline, CDR1 is LNHDA and CDR2 SQIVND (reference sequence). CDR3 length: 15 residues. V lost 3 bases to trimming and J lost 5 bases, with 14 bases between them. The CDR3 protein is CASSMRRVADQPQHF. The CDR3 nucleotides are TGTGCCAGTAGTATGCGCAGGGTGGCAGATCAGCCCCAGCATTTT.

V is TRBV30 and J is TRBJ1-1; TRBD1 matches at 9 bases. Germline CDR1 is GTSNPN and CDR2 is SVGIG (reference sequence). The CDR3 is made up of 15 amino acids. V lost 3 bases, J lost 1 base, and 6 bases stayed unmatched. The CDR3, as DNA: TGTGCCTGGAGAACACAGGGGGCGCGGAACACTGAAGCTTTCTTT. Protein product: CAWRTQGARNTEAFF.

V gene TRBV7-9 combines with J gene TRBJ2-7, with 7 bases fitting TRBD1. Trimming at V came to 3 bases and at J to 7 bases, leaving 12 bases not matched to a gene. Per germline, CDR1 SEHNR and CDR2 FQNEAQ (reference sequence). The CDR3 is 15 residues long. CDR3 residues: CASSLPGQRPFEQYF. CDR3 nucleotide sequence: TGTGCCAGCAGCTTGCCGGGACAGAGACCCTTTGAGCAGTACTTC.

The V and J genes are TRBV19 and TRBJ2-2; 7 positions match TRBD2. This CDR3 contains 15 residues. Germline trimming cut 5 bases from V and 4 bases from J; bases unmatched to any gene: 7. CDR1 LNHDA and CDR2 SQIVND come from the germline V gene (reference sequence). The CDR3 sequence is CASSGRDGSTGELFF. The CDR3 DNA reads as TGTGCCAGTAGTGGGAGGGACGGATCCACCGGGGAGCTGTTTTTT. The variable domain in full, completed from reference TRBV19 and TRBJ2-2, reads DGGITQSPKYLFRKEGQNVTLSCEQNLNHDAMYWYRQDPGQGLRLIYYSQIVNDFQKGDIAEGYSVSREKKESFPLTVTSAQKNPTAFYLCASSGRDGSTGELFFGEGSRLTVL.

This sequence joins TRBV30 and TRBJ2-3; D is undetermined. V lost 2 bases and J 2 bases, leaving 11 bases between the germline ends. Per the germline V gene, CDR1 is GTSNPN and CDR2 is SVGIG (reference sequence). The CDR3 consists of 14 residues. The CDR3 nucleotides read TGTGCCTGGAGTCAAATCCCCCCCACAGATACGCAGTATTTT. Encoded protein: CAWSQIPPTDTQYF. Full variable domain (missing parts from reference TRBV30 and TRBJ2-3): SQTIHQWPATLVQPVGSPLSLECTVEGTSNPNLYWYRQAAGRGLQLLFYSVGIGQISSEVPQNLSASRPQDRQFILSSKKLLLSDSGFYLCAWSQIPPTDTQYFGPGTRLTVL.

V is TRBV3-1 (or the pseudogene TRBV3-2) and J is TRBJ1-2, with D tentatively TRBD1 (6 bases). This CDR3 is 15 amino acids long. V lost 4 bases, J lost 8 bases, and 20 bases lay in between. Per germline, CDR1 LGHDT and CDR2 YNNKEL (reference sequence). This chain's CDR3 is CASSLLFSGVEGYTF. The CDR3, as DNA: TGTGCCAGCAGCCTTCTATTCTCAGGGGTGGAGGGCTACACCTTC.

The V call is TRBV12-3 or TRBV12-4, the J call TRBJ1-2; 7 bases match TRBD1. The CDR3 length is 13 residues. V dropped 8 bases and J dropped 1; count of bases not matched to a gene: 4. The DNA for the CDR3 is TGTGCCAGCGGGGACAGAAATAACTATGGCTACACCTTC. Encoded protein: CASGDRNNYGYTF.

The CDR3 DNA reads as TGTGCCAGCAGTTTGACAGGGGGCGCAACTAATGAAAAACTGTTTTTT. Translating it yields CASSLTGGATNEKLFF. The V gene is TRBV28, the J gene TRBJ1-4, with 10 bases lining up with TRBD1. The germline CDR1 and CDR2 sequences are MDHEN and SYDVKM. J was trimmed by 0 bases and V by 3 bases; bases with no gene match: 1. This CDR3 has 16 residues.

The V call is TRBV12-3 or TRBV12-4, the J call TRBJ1-1; TRBD1 matches at 7 bases. Trimming took 11 bases from V and 8 from J; bases not matched to a gene: 8. This CDR3 spans 11 amino acids. CDR3 nucleotides: TGTGCCGTCAGGGGGGTCCGCGAAGCTTTCTTT. Translating it yields CAVRGVREAFF.